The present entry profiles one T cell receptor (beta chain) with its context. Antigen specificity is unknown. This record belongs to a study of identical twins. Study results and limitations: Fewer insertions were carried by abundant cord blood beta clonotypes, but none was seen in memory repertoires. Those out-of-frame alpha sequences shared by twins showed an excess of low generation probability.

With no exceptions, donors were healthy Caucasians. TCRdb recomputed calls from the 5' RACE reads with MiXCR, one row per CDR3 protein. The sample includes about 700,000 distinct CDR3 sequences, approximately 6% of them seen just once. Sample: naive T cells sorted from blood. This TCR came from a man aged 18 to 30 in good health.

The CDR3 region has the DNA TGCGCCAGCAGCTTGGTGTACGGCAGGGGGCCCTCGGTGGCCGGGGAGCTGTTTTTT. Its protein product is CASSLVYGRGPSVAGELFF. The V gene is TRBV5-1, the J gene TRBJ2-2; TRBD1 matches 8 bases. The CDR3 length is 19 residues. Germline V gene lookup returns CDR1 SGHRS and CDR2 YFSETQ. Germline trimming cut 0 bases from V and 6 bases from J; bases unmatched to any gene: 16.